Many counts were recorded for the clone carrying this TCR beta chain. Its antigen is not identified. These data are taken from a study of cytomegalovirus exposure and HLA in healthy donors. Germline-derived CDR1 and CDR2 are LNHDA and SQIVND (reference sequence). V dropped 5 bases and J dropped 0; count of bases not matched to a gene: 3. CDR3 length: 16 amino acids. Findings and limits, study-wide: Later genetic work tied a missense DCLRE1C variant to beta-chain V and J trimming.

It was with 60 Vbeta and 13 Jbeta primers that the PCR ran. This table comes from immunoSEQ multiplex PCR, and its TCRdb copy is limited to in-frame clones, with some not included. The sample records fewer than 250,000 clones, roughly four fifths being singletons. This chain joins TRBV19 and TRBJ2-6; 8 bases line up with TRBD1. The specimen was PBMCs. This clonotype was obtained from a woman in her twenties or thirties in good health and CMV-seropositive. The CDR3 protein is CASSFTGGSGANVLTF. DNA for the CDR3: TGTGCCAGTAGTTTTACAGGGGGCTCTGGGGCCAACGTCCTGACTTTC.